This T cell receptor beta chain stems from a study of CD8+CD57+ T cells in acquired aplastic anemia. Overall study context: DNA recovered from sorted CD4+ and CD8+ cells had a mean of approximately 3.2 ug.

The V and J ends lost 4 bases and 0 bases respectively, with 13 bases between them. This CDR3 comprises 16 residues. Germline V gives CDR1 LNHDA, CDR2 SQIVND (reference sequence). Genomic DNA templated the TCR beta VDJ and CDR3 profiling. Via MiXCR, TCRdb re-called the reads, giving one row per CDR3 protein. The data show 100,000 to 130,000 distinct CDR3 sequences, 50% to 65% seen once. Study findings and constraints: Overlap between patients and controls comprised roughly 28 CD8+ CDR3 sequences. Researchers reported that CD8+ Simpson's diversity was not significantly different in patients versus controls.

A few counts support this clonotype. The target antigen is unknown. V gene TRBV19 combines with J gene TRBJ1-3; D is unresolved. The material sequenced was sorted CD4+, CD8+, or CD8+CD57+ T cells (not recorded which) from PBMCs. The TCR comes from a human donor in good health, serving as a control. The CDR3: CASSNPGLYSGNTIYF. For the CDR3, the DNA is TGTGCCAGTAGTAACCCCGGACTCTACTCTGGAAACACCATATATTTT.